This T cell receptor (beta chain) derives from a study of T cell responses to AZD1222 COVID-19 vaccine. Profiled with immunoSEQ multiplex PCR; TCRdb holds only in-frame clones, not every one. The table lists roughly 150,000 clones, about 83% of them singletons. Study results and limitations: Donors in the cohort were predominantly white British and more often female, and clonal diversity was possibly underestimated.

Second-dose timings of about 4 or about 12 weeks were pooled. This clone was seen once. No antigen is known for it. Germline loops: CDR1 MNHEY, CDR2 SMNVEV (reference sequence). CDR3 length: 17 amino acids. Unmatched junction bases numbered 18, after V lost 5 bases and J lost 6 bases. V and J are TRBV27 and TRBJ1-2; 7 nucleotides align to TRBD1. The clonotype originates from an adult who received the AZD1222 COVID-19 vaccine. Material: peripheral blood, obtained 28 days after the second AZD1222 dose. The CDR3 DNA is TGTGCCAGCAGTCCCCCGAGGGTCCTGACAGGGCTACATGGCTACACCTTC. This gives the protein CASSPPRVLTGLHGYTF.